What follows is one T cell receptor beta chain and its context. These data originate in a study of graft-versus-host responses after intestinal transplantation. V was clipped by 2 bases and J by 1 base; unmatched bases: 4. CDR1 is SGHDN, CDR2 FVKESK, per germline. The CDR3 consists of 16 residues. TCRdb's copy holds only in-frame clones and misses some; the assay was immunoSEQ multiplex PCR. The top ten hold around 1.5% of the sample, which has more than 55,000 clones, around 90% seen once. This clonotype originated in a human patient who received an intestinal transplant, so some T cells may come from the graft donor. Specimen: PBMCs, collected 26 days after transplant. The chain links TRBV14 to TRBJ2-5; 10 bases fit TRBD1. CDR3: CASSQRWDRGQETQYF. Written as DNA, the CDR3 is TGTGCCAGCAGCCAACGTTGGGACAGGGGCCAAGAGACCCAGTACTTC.